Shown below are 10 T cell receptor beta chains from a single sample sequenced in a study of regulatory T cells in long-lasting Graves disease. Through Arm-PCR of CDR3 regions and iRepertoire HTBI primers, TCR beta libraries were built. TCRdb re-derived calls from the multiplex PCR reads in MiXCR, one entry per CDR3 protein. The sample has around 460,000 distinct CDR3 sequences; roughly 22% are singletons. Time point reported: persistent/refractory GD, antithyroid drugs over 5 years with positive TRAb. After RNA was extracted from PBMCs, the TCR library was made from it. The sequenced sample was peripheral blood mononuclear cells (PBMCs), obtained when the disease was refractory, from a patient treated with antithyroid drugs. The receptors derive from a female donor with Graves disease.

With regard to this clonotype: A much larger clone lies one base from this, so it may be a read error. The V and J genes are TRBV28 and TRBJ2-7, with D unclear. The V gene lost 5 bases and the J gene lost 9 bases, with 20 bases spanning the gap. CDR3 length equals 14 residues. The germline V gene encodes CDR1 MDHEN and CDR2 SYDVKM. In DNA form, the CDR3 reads TGTGCCAGCAGTCCTCGGGTCACCGGGCGTTGGCAGTACTTC. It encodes CASSPRVTGRWQYF.

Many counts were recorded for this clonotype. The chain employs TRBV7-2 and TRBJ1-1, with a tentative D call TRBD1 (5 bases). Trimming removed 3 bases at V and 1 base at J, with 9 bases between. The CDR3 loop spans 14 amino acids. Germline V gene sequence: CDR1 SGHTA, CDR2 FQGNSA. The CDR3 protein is CASSLRGANTEAFF. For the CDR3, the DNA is TGTGCCAGCAGCTTGAGGGGCGCGAACACTGAAGCTTTCTTT.

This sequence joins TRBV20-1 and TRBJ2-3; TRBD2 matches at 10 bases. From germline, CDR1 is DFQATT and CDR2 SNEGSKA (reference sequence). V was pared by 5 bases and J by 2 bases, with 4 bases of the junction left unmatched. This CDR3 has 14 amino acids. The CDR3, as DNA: TGCAGTGCTTTGCTAGCGGGGGCCACAGATACGCAGTATTTT. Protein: CSALLAGATDTQYF.

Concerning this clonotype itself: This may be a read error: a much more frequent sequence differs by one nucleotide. The CDR3 reads CASTPNGGSVSRYTF. CDR3 bases: TGTGCCAGCACCCCCAATGGGGGGTCTGTCTCGCGCTACACCTTC. This chain connects TRBV6-1 to TRBJ1-2; D perhaps matches TRBD1 (5 bases). CDR1 is MNHNS, CDR2 SASEGT, per germline. V shed 7 bases and J shed 9 bases, with 24 bases lying between them. The CDR3 has 15 residues.

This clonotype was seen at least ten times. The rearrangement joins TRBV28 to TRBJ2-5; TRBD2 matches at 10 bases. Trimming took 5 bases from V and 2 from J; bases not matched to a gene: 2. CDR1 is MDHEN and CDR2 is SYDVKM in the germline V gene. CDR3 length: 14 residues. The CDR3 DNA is TGTGCCAGCAGTCGTAGCGGGGGGCAAGAGACCCAGTACTTC. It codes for CASSRSGGQETQYF.

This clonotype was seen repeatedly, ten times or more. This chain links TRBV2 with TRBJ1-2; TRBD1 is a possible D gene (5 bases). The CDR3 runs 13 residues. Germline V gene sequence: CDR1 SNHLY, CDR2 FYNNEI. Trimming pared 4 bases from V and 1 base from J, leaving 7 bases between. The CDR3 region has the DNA TGTGCCAGCAGTGTGGGGGTTAACTATGGCTACACCTTC. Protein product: CASSVGVNYGYTF. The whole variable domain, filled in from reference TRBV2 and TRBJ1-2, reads EPEVTQTPSHQVTQMGQEVILRCVPISNHLYFYWYRQILGQKVEFLVSFYNNEISEKSEIFDDQFSVERPDGSNFTLKIRSTKLEDSAMYFCASSVGVNYGYTFGSGTRLTVV.

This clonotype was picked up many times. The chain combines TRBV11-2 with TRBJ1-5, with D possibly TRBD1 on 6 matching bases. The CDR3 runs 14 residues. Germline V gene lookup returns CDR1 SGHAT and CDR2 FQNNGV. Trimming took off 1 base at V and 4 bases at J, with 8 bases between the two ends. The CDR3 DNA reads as TGTGCCAGCAGCTTAGGGACAGAAAATCAGCCCCAGCATTTT. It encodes CASSLGTENQPQHF.

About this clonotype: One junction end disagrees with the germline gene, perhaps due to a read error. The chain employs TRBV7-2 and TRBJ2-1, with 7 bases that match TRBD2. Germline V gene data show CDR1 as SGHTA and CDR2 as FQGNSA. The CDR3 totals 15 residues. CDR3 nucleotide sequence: TGTGCCAGCAGCTTTTCCGGGACTACCTACGATGAGCAGTTCTTC. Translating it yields CASSFSGTTYDEQFF.

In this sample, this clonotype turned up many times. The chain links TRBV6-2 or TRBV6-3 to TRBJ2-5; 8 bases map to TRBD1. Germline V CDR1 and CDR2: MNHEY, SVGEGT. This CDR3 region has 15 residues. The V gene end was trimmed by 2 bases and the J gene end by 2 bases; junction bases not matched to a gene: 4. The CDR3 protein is CASSYPTGGQETQYF. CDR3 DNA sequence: TGTGCCAGCAGTTACCCTACAGGGGGACAAGAGACCCAGTACTTC.

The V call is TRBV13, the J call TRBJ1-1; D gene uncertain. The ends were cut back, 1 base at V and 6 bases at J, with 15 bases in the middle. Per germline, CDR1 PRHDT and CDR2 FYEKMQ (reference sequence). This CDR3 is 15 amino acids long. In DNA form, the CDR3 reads TGTGCCAGCAGCTTAGACCCAGCCCAGGACGCTGAAGCTTTCTTT. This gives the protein CASSLDPAQDAEAFF.